The 26 T cell receptor beta chains reported below all come from one sample, sequenced in a study of cytomegalovirus exposure and HLA in healthy donors. The PCR had 60 Vbeta and 13 Jbeta primers. The table came from immunoSEQ multiplex PCR; TCRdb's copy has only in-frame clones and leaves some out. The profile shows 150,000 or so clones, 60% to 80% of them singletons. Sequencing was done on a sample of PBMCs. These receptors all stem from a woman between 45 and 60 years old in good health and CMV-seropositive.

The chain is built from TRBV6-1 and TRBJ1-5; the match to TRBD1 covers 7 bases. The CDR3 has 14 residues. CDR1 is MNHNS, CDR2 SASEGT, per germline. The ends lost 10 bases at V and 7 bases at J; junction bases unmatched: 13. DNA of the CDR3: TGTGCCACCACCGATGACAGGGCCGGGCAGCCCCAGCATTTT. Protein product: CATTDDRAGQPQHF.

V gene TRBV5-6 combines with J gene TRBJ1-2, with D unclear. Trimming left V 3 bases short and J 12 bases short, with 21 bases between. Germline CDR1 and CDR2: SGHDT and YYEEEE. CDR3 size: 14 residues. This CDR3 is CASSWMLHRRGDTF. DNA of the CDR3: TGTGCCAGCAGCTGGATGCTTCATCGTAGAGGCGACACCTTC. The variable domain in full, completed from reference TRBV5-6 and TRBJ1-2, reads DAGVTQSPTHLIKTRGQQVTLRCSPKSGHDTVSWYQQALGQGPQFIFQYYEEEERQRGNFPDRFSGHQFPNYSSELNVNALLLGDSALYLCASSWMLHRRGDTFGSGTRLTVV.

The chain combines TRBV5-1 with TRBJ1-3; D remains unclear. Trimming took 0 bases from V and 0 from J, leaving 13 bases between them. The CDR3 contains 17 residues. The germline gives CDR1 SGHRS, CDR2 YFSETQ. The CDR3 reads CASSLGIGGSSGNTIYF. The CDR3 DNA reads as TGCGCCAGCAGCTTGGGTATAGGAGGCAGCTCTGGAAACACCATATATTTT.

The chain combines TRBV5-6 with TRBJ1-1; 9 nucleotides agree with TRBD1. CDR3 length: 15 residues. The germline CDR1 and CDR2 sequences are SGHDT and YYEEEE. J lost 4 bases, V lost 7 bases, and 11 bases had no gene match. The CDR3 region is CASGGRDRATTEAFF. The DNA of the CDR3 is TGTGCCAGCGGCGGCCGGGACAGGGCGACCACTGAAGCTTTCTTT.

This clone was observed a single time. This chain uses TRBV7-9 with TRBJ1-4; 9 bases align to TRBD1. Germline CDR1 reads SEHNR; CDR2 reads FQNEAQ (reference sequence). Losses at the gene ends were 5 bases for V and 8 bases for J; bases not matched to a gene: 9. This CDR3 contains 15 residues. This CDR3 reads CASSRRTGAGEKLFF. Here the CDR3 DNA reads TGTGCCAGCAGCCGCAGGACAGGGGCGGGGGAAAAACTGTTTTTT.

The chain combines TRBV5-1 with TRBJ2-1; D possibly corresponds to TRBD2 (6 bases). Trimming took off 7 bases at V and 2 bases at J, with 16 bases between the two ends. CDR3 size: 15 residues. The germline V gene encodes CDR1 SGHRS and CDR2 YFSETQ. The CDR3 coding sequence is TGCGCCAGCCGCGTGTTGGGGGAGGCCTACAATGAGCAGTTCTTC. Protein sequence: CASRVLGEAYNEQFF. Based on the CDR3 plus reference TRBV5-1 and TRBJ2-1, the full variable domain is KAGVTQTPRYLIKTRGQQVTLSCSPISGHRSVSWYQQTPGQGLQFLFEYFSETQRNKGNFPGRFSGRQFSNSRSEMNVSTLELGDSALYLCASRVLGEAYNEQFFGPGTRLTVL.

The chain joins TRBV6-1 to TRBJ2-1, with 13 bases that match TRBD2. Trimming cost V 0 bases and J 10 bases; bases outside gene matches: 3. Germline assignment: CDR1 MNHNS and CDR2 SASEGT. The CDR3 consists of 15 residues. The CDR3 nucleotides read TGTGCCAGCAGTGAAGCACTAGCGGGAGGGGCCGAGCAGTTCTTC. The encoded protein is CASSEALAGGAEQFF.

V usage is TRBV18 and J usage is TRBJ2-2; TRBD2 matches at 10 bases. The J segment lost 5 bases and the V segment lost 2 bases, leaving 5 bases of the junction unmatched. Germline V CDR1 and CDR2: KGHSH, LQKENI. The CDR3 is 16 amino acids. The CDR3 here is CASSPIAGGLTGELFF. Written as DNA, the CDR3 is TGTGCCAGCTCACCAATAGCGGGAGGATTGACCGGGGAGCTGTTTTTT.

This clone has only a few counts. The genes are TRBV19 and TRBJ2-7, with D tentatively TRBD2 (5 bases). V was cut by 5 bases and J by 6 bases, with 17 bases left in between. The CDR3 runs to 14 residues. Germline V gene lookup returns CDR1 LNHDA and CDR2 SQIVND (reference sequence). The CDR3: CASSRRTGSLEQYF. CDR3 sequence (DNA): TGTGCCAGTAGTCGTAGGACGGGGAGCCTCGAGCAGTACTTC.

This chain links TRBV4-3 with TRBJ2-7; 10 bases align to TRBD1. J lost 3 bases, V lost 0 bases, and 5 bases had no gene match. CDR1 and CDR2 (germline): LGHNA, YSLEER. This CDR3 has 16 residues. This CDR3 reads CASSQDTWTGGYEQYF. The CDR3 DNA follows: TGCGCCAGCAGCCAAGATACATGGACAGGGGGCTACGAGCAGTACTTC.

The V gene is TRBV2, the J gene TRBJ2-6, with TRBD1 matching 8 bases. The ends lost 4 bases at V and 1 base at J; junction bases unmatched: 6. The CDR3 sequence is 17 residues long. CDR1 and CDR2 from the germline V gene are SNHLY and FYNNEI. The CDR3 DNA reads TGTGCCAGCAGTGCGGACAGGGTAGGATCTGGGGCCAACGTCCTGACTTTC. Amino acid sequence: CASSADRVGSGANVLTF.

The V call is TRBV4-3, the J call TRBJ1-1; TRBD1 matches 7 bases. Germline-derived CDR1 and CDR2 are LGHNA and YSLEER. Unmatched junction bases numbered 11, after V lost 0 bases and J lost 1 base. This CDR3 region has 18 residues. CDR3 DNA sequence: TGCGCCAGCAGCCAAGATTTGACAGGGTTCGTGGAGAACACTGAAGCTTTCTTT. As protein: CASSQDLTGFVENTEAFF.

The chain combines TRBV6-5 with TRBJ2-7; no clear D gene. Trimming stripped 8 bases from V and 2 bases from J, with 16 bases between. This CDR3 has 14 amino acids. CDR1 and CDR2 (germline): MNHEY, SVGAGI. The CDR3 here is CASSLRVVPYEQYF. CDR3 bases: TGTGCCAGCTCCCTGAGAGTTGTTCCCTACGAGCAGTACTTC.

The rearrangement uses TRBV6-1 and TRBJ1-5; 9 nucleotides line up with TRBD1. Germline lookup yields CDR1 MNHNS and CDR2 SASEGT. V gave up 4 bases and J gave up 6 bases; unmatched junction bases: 4. This CDR3 spans 14 amino acids. The CDR3 nucleotides read TGTGCCAGCAGTGGGGGGACAGGGAGTCAGCCCCAGCATTTT. This translates into CASSGGTGSQPQHF.

The chain uses TRBV5-1 and TRBJ1-1; D is possibly TRBD1 (6 bases). From germline, CDR1 is SGHRS and CDR2 YFSETQ. The CDR3 is 13 amino acids. V shed 4 bases and J shed 1 base, with 8 bases lying between them. The CDR3 DNA reads as TGCGCCAGCAGCGAACAGGGGAACACTGAAGCTTTCTTT. Its translation: CASSEQGNTEAFF.

The chain carries TRBV2 and TRBJ2-2, with TRBD1 matching over 7 bases. There are 15 residues in the CDR3. V lost 6 bases and J lost 3; bases outside the gene matches: 7. From germline, CDR1 is SNHLY and CDR2 FYNNEI. CDR3 nucleotide sequence: TGTGCCAGCAGCCAATACAGGGGTGACACCGGGGAGCTGTTTTTT. Amino acids: CASSQYRGDTGELFF.

The chain carries TRBV5-6 and TRBJ1-3; D ambiguous. Between the trimmed V and J ends, which lost 1 base and 2 bases, there was a span of 7 bases. The germline gives CDR1 SGHDT, CDR2 YYEEEE. The CDR3 is 14 residues long. CDR3 protein: CASSLITAGNTIYF. CDR3 nucleotides: TGTGCCAGCAGCTTGATAACAGCTGGAAACACCATATATTTT.

The rearrangement uses TRBV6-1 and TRBJ1-2; the D gene is possibly TRBD1 (6 bases). The germline V gene has CDR1 MNHNS and CDR2 SASEGT. The ends were cut back, 5 bases at V and 4 bases at J, with 17 bases in the middle. The CDR3 is made up of 15 amino acids. The CDR3 loop reads CASSLQGRGGYGYTF. The CDR3 nucleotides read TGTGCCAGCAGTTTACAGGGAAGGGGTGGCTATGGCTACACCTTC.

The V gene is TRBV18, the J gene TRBJ2-3; maybe TRBD1 (5 bases). V was cut by 3 bases and J by 1 base, with 11 bases left in between. Germline CDR1 reads KGHSH; CDR2 reads LQKENI. The CDR3 covers 15 residues. The DNA for the CDR3 is TGTGCCAGCTCACCGGGGCGGATCCGCACAGATACGCAGTATTTT. Translation: CASSPGRIRTDTQYF.

The CDR3 DNA reads TGCAGCGCCGGTACTCGGGGGGGGGATGGCTACACCTTC. Protein: CSAGTRGGDGYTF. The rearrangement links TRBV29-1 to TRBJ1-2; possibly TRBD1 for D (5 bases). Deletions cut 7 bases from V and 6 bases from J, with 18 bases between. The CDR3 loop spans 13 amino acids. The germline gives CDR1 SQVTM, CDR2 ANQGSEA.

The chain couples TRBV18 to TRBJ1-2, with 7 bases aligning to TRBD1. The V gene's germline CDR1 is KGHSH and CDR2 LQKENI. The CDR3 totals 16 residues. With 1 base clipped from V and 3 bases from J, the junction kept 8 bases outside the gene matches. The DNA for the CDR3 is TGTGCCAGCTCACCACGTTTCGACAGGGTGGACTATGGCTACACCTTC. This sequence encodes CASSPRFDRVDYGYTF.

The V gene is TRBV5-4, the J gene TRBJ2-5, with 7 bases matching TRBD1. The CDR3 has 15 residues. Germline CDR1 is SGHNT and CDR2 is YYREEE (reference sequence). V was clipped by 0 bases and J by 2 bases; unmatched bases: 4. CDR3 coding DNA: TGTGCCAGCAGCTTGGAGGGGACAGCTCAAGAGACCCAGTACTTC. Its translation is CASSLEGTAQETQYF.

This clone was detected a few times. This rearrangement joins TRBV5-8 to TRBJ2-5, with D possibly TRBD1 on 6 matching bases. Trimming removed 5 bases at V and 5 bases at J, with 13 bases between. The CDR3 covers 13 residues. The germline gives CDR1 SGHTS, CDR2 YDEGEE. The CDR3 region is CASRGRGRETQYF. The CDR3 DNA reads as TGTGCCAGCAGAGGCAGGGGAAGGGAGACCCAGTACTTC.

For this clone: A junction end diverges from the germline sequence, so it may reflect a read error. V and J are TRBV5-1 and TRBJ2-1, with 8 nucleotides matching TRBD2. This CDR3 is 16 amino acids long. Germline V lookup: CDR1 SGHRS, CDR2 YFSETQ. The CDR3 is CAGSLETGLADNEQFF. CDR3 nucleotides: TGCGCCGGCAGCTTGGAAACCGGACTAGCTGATAATGAGCAGTTCTTC.

This chain's CDR3 is CASSLLSGGSTYEQYF. The CDR3 coding sequence is TGTGCCAGCAGTTTATTAAGCGGGGGGAGTACCTACGAGCAGTACTTC. The V call is TRBV27, the J call TRBJ2-7, with 9 bases lining up with TRBD2. This CDR3 comprises 16 residues. Germline trimming cut 1 base from V and 2 bases from J; bases unmatched to any gene: 6. The germline CDR1 and CDR2 sequences are MNHEY and SMNVEV (reference sequence).

CDR3 region: CASMRMGQAYEQYF. CDR3 coding DNA: TGTGCCAGCATGAGGATGGGACAGGCCTACGAGCAGTACTTC. The chain employs TRBV28 and TRBJ2-7; 8 bases fit TRBD1. V was pared by 7 bases and J by 2 bases, with 7 bases of the junction left unmatched. There are 14 residues in the CDR3. The germline V gene encodes CDR1 MDHEN and CDR2 SYDVKM.